The sequence of this TCR beta chain was determined in a study of CD8+CD57+ T cells in acquired aplastic anemia. Study-level findings and limits: The same twenty-nine CD8+ CDR3 sequences occurred in patients and in controls.

This clonotype has a count of ten or more. Its specificity is not known. Genomic DNA constituted the template upon which TCR beta VDJ and CDR3 profiling was performed. From the reads, TCRdb called clonotypes with MiXCR, one entry per CDR3 protein. The sample records 150,000 to 180,000 distinct CDR3 sequences, about 48% being singletons. Those patients picked for sequencing had displayed CD8+CD57+ cell expansion on flow cytometry. This CDR3 contains 15 residues. The germline gives CDR1 PRHDT, CDR2 FYEKMQ (reference sequence). Unmatched junction bases numbered 4, after V lost 5 bases and J lost 2 bases. The sequence came from a human donor with aplastic anemia. The chain links TRBV13 to TRBJ2-7; 12 bases line up with TRBD1. The material sequenced was sorted CD4+, CD8+, or CD8+CD57+ T cells (not recorded which) from PBMCs. The CDR3 here is CASSPRDRGPYEQYF. The CDR3 nucleotides are TGTGCCAGCAGCCCCCGGGACAGGGGGCCCTACGAGCAGTACTTC.